This is a list of T cell receptor beta chains from one sample in a study of human thymus T cells. Here immunoSEQ multiplex PCR was the method, and the copy in TCRdb shows in-frame clones only, minus some. There are about 120,000 clones in the sample; approximately 96% occur only once, and less than 0.03% lies in the top ten. The sample was thymus tissue. These receptors originate from a boy in the first two years of life with a congenital heart defect but otherwise immunologically healthy. Each CDR3 is given with its conserved first and last residue. D genes are given only for firm matches. Clone size is stated in some rows and not others, as once, few, many or a class when expanded.

>TRBV6-5|-|TRBJ1-6|few
CANLWGAAPLHF
TGTGCCAATCTATGGGGGGCGGCACCCCTCCACTTT
>TRBV4-3|-|TRBJ1-3|-
CASSHHRSGNTIYF
TGCGCCAGCAGCCATCACAGGTCCGGAAACACCATATATTTT
>TRBV6-1|TRBD1|TRBJ2-7|-
CASSEWGQGPPLAYEQYF
TGTGCCAGCAGCGAATGGGGACAGGGGCCCCCTCTTGCCTACGAGCAGTACTTC
>TRBV19|-|TRBJ2-3|-
CASNTRGDTQYF
TGTGCCAGTAATACGCGGGGAGATACGCAGTATTTT
>TRBV2|TRBD2|TRBJ2-7|once
CASSTFSGGEIYEQYF
TGTGCCAGCAGTACCTTTAGCGGGGGGGAAATCTACGAGCAGTACTTC
>TRBV11-2|-|TRBJ2-7|-
CASSLDLGGWLVLRGYEQYF
TGTGCCAGCAGCTTAGATCTGGGGGGCTGGTTGGTCTTAAGAGGTTACGAGCAGTACTTC
>TRBV5-6|TRBD2|TRBJ2-1|-
CASSGLAGGWEQFF
TGTGCCAGCAGCGGACTAGCGGGGGGTTGGGAGCAGTTCTTC
>TRBV9|-|TRBJ2-4|-
CASSVGAKNIQYF
TGTGCCAGCAGCGTAGGGGCCAAAAACATTCAGTACTTC
>TRBV5-6|TRBD2|TRBJ2-1|-
CASYEIAGGSNEQFF
TGTGCCAGTTATGAAATAGCGGGGGGTTCCAATGAGCAGTTCTTC
>TRBV27|-|TRBJ1-4|-
CASSPGGTNEKLFF
TGTGCCAGCAGTCCAGGAGGGACTAATGAAAAACTGTTTTTT
>TRBV4-2|-|TRBJ2-3|-
CASSQEFRDSPSTDTQYF
TGTGCCAGCAGCCAAGAATTCCGGGACTCCCCTAGCACAGATACGCAGTATTTT
>TRBV28|TRBD1|TRBJ1-5|-
CASSSQGADPFSNQPQHF
TGTGCCAGCAGTTCACAGGGGGCGGACCCTTTCAGCAATCAGCCCCAGCATTTT
>TRBV19|TRBD1|TRBJ2-7|-
CASSKGQGLSSYEQYF
TGTGCCAGTAGTAAGGGACAGGGGCTTTCCTCCTACGAGCAGTACTTC
>TRBV19|TRBD2|TRBJ2-1|once
CASRRGGPYNEQFF
TGTGCCAGTAGGCGGGGGGGACCCTACAATGAGCAGTTCTTC
>TRBV7-9|TRBD1|TRBJ1-2|few
CASSLEGTGVFYGYTF
TGTGCCAGCAGCTTAGAGGGGACAGGGGTCTTCTATGGCTACACCTTC
>TRBV15|TRBD2|TRBJ2-5|-
CATSRNRPFGGEQETQYF
TGTGCCACCAGCAGAAATAGGCCTTTCGGGGGGGAGCAAGAGACCCAGTACTTC
>TRBV5-4|-|TRBJ2-5|-
CASRRYRGGAETQYF
TGTGCCAGCAGACGTTATAGGGGGGGAGCGGAGACCCAGTACTTC
>TRBV19|TRBD2|TRBJ2-1|-
CASSIDSQRGPLYAYNEQFF
TGTGCCAGTAGTATAGATTCCCAGCGGGGGCCCCTCTACGCTTACAATGAGCAGTTCTTC
>TRBV5-6|-|TRBJ1-6|-
CASSLDTNSPLHF
TGTGCCAGCAGCTTGGATACCAATTCACCCCTCCACTTT
>TRBV7-2|-|TRBJ2-7|-
CASSLALPSYEQYF
TGTGCCAGCAGCTTAGCACTCCCCTCCTACGAGCAGTACTTC
>TRBV4-1|-|TRBJ2-7|-
CASSQGWGYEQYF
TGCGCCAGCAGCCAAGGGTGGGGGTATGAGCAGTACTTC
>TRBV29-1|-|TRBJ1-2|-
CSADGGSYGYTF
TGCAGCGCCGACGGAGGCTCCTATGGCTACACCTTC
>TRBV25-1|-|TRBJ1-2|-
CASSPRSTDGYTF
TGTGCCAGCAGTCCCCGCTCGACAGATGGCTACACCTTC
>TRBV19|TRBD1|TRBJ2-5|once
CASSPQGNETQYF
TGTGCCAGTAGTCCACAGGGGAACGAGACCCAGTACTTC
>TRBV7-9|-|TRBJ2-7|-
CASSLGSGQYF
TGTGCCAGCAGCTTAGGGTCAGGGCAGTACTTC
>TRBV6-5|-|TRBJ2-7|once
CASTNVRMIRYEQYF
TGTGCCAGCACCAACGTACGGATGATTAGGTACGAGCAGTACTTC
>TRBV5-6|TRBD2|TRBJ2-7|-
CASSLSAGGQREQYF
TGTGCCAGCAGCTTGTCAGCGGGGGGGCAGCGGGAGCAGTACTTC